A selection of T cell receptor beta chains follows, all from one sample in a study of T cell responses to AZD1222 COVID-19 vaccine. The protocol was immunoSEQ multiplex PCR, while the TCRdb copy is restricted to in-frame clones and leaves out a portion. The table includes 50,000 to 70,000 clones, 89% detected once. This sample comprised peripheral blood, obtained 28 days after the second AZD1222 dose. The receptors originated from an adult who received the AZD1222 COVID-19 vaccine. Each CDR3 is given with its conserved first and last residue. A D gene is named only where the DNA matches it firmly. Expanded clones get a size class; other rows say once, few or many, or leave the size out.

size	V	J	D	DNA	CDR3
-	TRBV9	TRBJ1-1	-	TGTGCCAGCAGCGTAGCGGGGAACACTGAAGCTTTCTTT	CASSVAGNTEAFF
-	TRBV7-2	TRBJ2-7	TRBD2	TGTGCCAGCAGCTTCCCGGGACTATACTTGGACGAGCAGTACTTC	CASSFPGLYLDEQYF
few	TRBV5-1	TRBJ2-1	TRBD1	TGCGCCAGCAGCTTGAACGGGCAGGGGGCCGGCAATGAGCAGTTCTTC	CASSLNGQGAGNEQFF
-	TRBV23-1	TRBJ1-2	-	TGCGCCAGCAGTCAGTCGGTTGGCTACACCTTC	CASSQSVGYTF
-	TRBV5-8	TRBJ2-3	-	TGTGCCAGCAGCTTGCTGAGGGCTAGCACAGATACGCAGTATTTT	CASSLLRASTDTQYF
once	TRBV28	TRBJ1-1	TRBD1	TGTGCCAGCAGTCAGTGGGACAGAACAGGGGCTGAAGCTTTCTTT	CASSQWDRTGAEAFF
-	TRBV20-1	TRBJ2-5	-	TGCAGTGCTAGTGACGGACCGCGGATGGCCCAGTACTTC	CSASDGPRMAQYF
-	TRBV7-2	TRBJ2-5	-	TGTGCCAGCAGGAGACCCGGGACGCCGGGAGTGACCCAGTACTTC	CASRRPGTPGVTQYF
once	TRBV3-1/TRBV3-2	TRBJ1-2	-	TGTGCCAGCAGCCAAGTCGTCCGGGCTTCTTACAACTATGGCTACACCTTC	CASSQVVRASYNYGYTF
-	TRBV9	TRBJ2-7	-	TGTGCCAGCAGCCCGACAGGCTCCCCCTACGAGCAGTACTTC	CASSPTGSPYEQYF
-	TRBV13	TRBJ1-5	-	TGTGCCAGCAGCTTAGGTTCGGGCAGGGGCCCCAATCAGCCCCAGCATTTT	CASSLGSGRGPNQPQHF
-	TRBV19	TRBJ2-3	-	TGTGCCAGTAACCCCGGAGGAGGGACGCAGTATTTT	CASNPGGGTQYF
-	TRBV10-2	TRBJ2-5	-	TGCGCCAGCAGCGCCGGGGAGATCCAAGAGACCCAGTACTTC	CASSAGEIQETQYF
-	TRBV5-1	TRBJ2-3	-	TGCGCCAGCAGCTTACAAGCTAGCACAGATACGCAGTATTTT	CASSLQASTDTQYF
-	TRBV5-1	TRBJ2-6	-	TGCGCCAGCAGCCCAATACCCACAGGGTTGGGCTCTGGGGCCAACGTCCTGACTTTC	CASSPIPTGLGSGANVLTF
-	TRBV5-1	TRBJ2-1	TRBD2	TGCGCCAGCAGCTTGGTTAGCGGGGCCTCCTACAATGAGCAGTTCTTC	CASSLVSGASYNEQFF
-	TRBV7-2	TRBJ1-5	-	TGTGCCAGCGGCCCCGTAGGAGGACGCGATCAGCCCCAGCATTTT	CASGPVGGRDQPQHF
-	TRBV15	TRBJ2-7	-	TGTGCCACCAGCAGAGTGGCTGGCATACGCGTCTACGAGCAGTACTTC	CATSRVAGIRVYEQYF
-	TRBV5-5	TRBJ2-2	-	TGTGCCAGCAGCGGAGGGTTTGCCGGGGAGCTGTTTTTT	CASSGGFAGELFF
-	TRBV10-2	TRBJ2-7	-	TGCGCCAGCAGTGAGCAGATTTGGGAGCAGTACTTC	CASSEQIWEQYF
-	TRBV7-9	TRBJ2-5	TRBD2	TGTGCCAGCACTAGCGGGTCCCAAGAGACCCAGTACTTC	CASTSGSQETQYF
-	TRBV5-8	TRBJ1-2	-	TGTGCCAGCAGCCCCCAGGGAACTGTGCGAGGCTACACCTTC	CASSPQGTVRGYTF
-	TRBV2	TRBJ2-3	-	TGTGCCAGCAGTGAGCGACGGACAACGCAGTATTTT	CASSERRTTQYF
-	TRBV6-6	TRBJ2-7	TRBD1	TGTGCCAGCAGCCCCCGGCCCAGGGACAGGGAGTACGAGCAGTACTTC	CASSPRPRDREYEQYF
-	TRBV11-3	TRBJ1-4	-	TGTGCCAGCAGCTTAGATCGGGGAGATCGTGAAAAACTGTTTTTT	CASSLDRGDREKLFF
-	TRBV5-8	TRBJ2-3	-	TGTGCCAGCAGGTATTATAGCAAAAAGTCAGAGGATACGCAGTATTTT	CASRYYSKKSEDTQYF
once	TRBV6-5	TRBJ2-7	TRBD2	TGTGCCAGCAATCGGGGGGTTTCAACCGAGCAGTACTTC	CASNRGVSTEQYF
-	TRBV18	TRBJ1-2	-	TGTGCCAGCTCGCCCGACTTCCCCGACTATGGCTACACCTTC	CASSPDFPDYGYTF
-	TRBV30	TRBJ2-7	-	TGTGCCTGGAGTGCTTCCTACGAGCAGTACTTC	CAWSASYEQYF
few	TRBV9	TRBJ1-5	-	TGTGCCAGCAGCGTAGATGTGGGGATGGATCAGCCCCAGCATTTT	CASSVDVGMDQPQHF
-	TRBV19	TRBJ2-3	-	TGTGCCAGTAAGGTTTCACGTTTCACAGATACGCAGTATTTT	CASKVSRFTDTQYF
-	TRBV2	TRBJ2-2	TRBD1	TGTGCCAGCACTATCCGGGACAGGGTGATCTCCGGGGAGCTGTTTTTT	CASTIRDRVISGELFF
-	TRBV2	TRBJ1-4	-	TGTGCCAGCAGGGACCGGGCCTCTAATGAAAAACTGTTTTTT	CASRDRASNEKLFF
-	TRBV7-3	TRBJ1-1	-	TGTGCCAGCAGCCCCCCAGGGCTGAACACTGAAGCTTTCTTT	CASSPPGLNTEAFF
-	TRBV7-3	TRBJ1-5	-	TGTGCCAGCAGCTTAATGGGCGATAGCAATCAGCCCCAGCATTTT	CASSLMGDSNQPQHF
-	TRBV6-5	TRBJ2-7	TRBD1	TGTGCCAGCAGGGGGACAGGGCACTACGAGCAGTACTTC	CASRGTGHYEQYF
-	TRBV6-5	TRBJ1-6	-	TGTGCCAGCAGATCGGACAGTAATAATTCACCCCTCCACTTT	CASRSDSNNSPLHF
-	TRBV7-8	TRBJ2-4	TRBD1	TGTGCCAGCAGCCCCATGGACAGGGCCAACATTCAGTACTTC	CASSPMDRANIQYF
-	TRBV11-2	TRBJ1-5	-	TGTGCCAGCAGCTTAGCACTTGGCAATCAGCCCCAGCATTTT	CASSLALGNQPQHF
-	TRBV30	TRBJ2-7	-	TGTGCCTGGAGACAAGGAAGTACCTACGAGCAGTACTTC	CAWRQGSTYEQYF
-	TRBV28	TRBJ2-5	TRBD2	TGTGCCAGCTCCATTACCGGGACTAGCGGGGGACAAGAGACCCAGTACTTC	CASSITGTSGGQETQYF
-	TRBV15	TRBJ1-1	-	TGTGCCACCAGCATCGATAGGAACACTGAAGCTTTCTTT	CATSIDRNTEAFF
few	TRBV5-4	TRBJ1-6	TRBD1	TGTGCCAGCAGCTTACTCCTGACAGGGGGCTTTTATAATTCACCCCTCCACTTT	CASSLLLTGGFYNSPLHF
-	TRBV10-1	TRBJ1-1	TRBD1	TGCGCCAGCAGCGCAAACAGGGGGCTAAACACTGAAGCTTTCTTT	CASSANRGLNTEAFF
-	TRBV18	TRBJ1-2	-	TGTGCCAGCTCACCTCAAGGGGGGACACGGGGCTACACCTTC	CASSPQGGTRGYTF
-	TRBV5-4	TRBJ2-4	TRBD1	TGTGCCAGCAGCTTGAAGGGGGCCCTGGTTCAGTACTTC	CASSLKGALVQYF
-	TRBV5-6	TRBJ1-2	TRBD1	TGTGCCAGCAGCCCGCGGACAGGCTATGGCTACACCTTC	CASSPRTGYGYTF
-	TRBV13	TRBJ2-7	TRBD2	TGTGCCAGCAGCCGGACTAGCGGGAACTCCTACGAGCAGTACTTC	CASSRTSGNSYEQYF
-	TRBV30	TRBJ2-7	TRBD1	TGTGCCTGGAGTGTAAATATGAGAGACAGGGGGCCGGATGGCTCCTACGAGCAGTACTTC	CAWSVNMRDRGPDGSYEQYF
-	TRBV2	TRBJ2-3	-	TGTGCCAGCAGTGATGTAGATTCTAACTTAGATACGCAGTATTTT	CASSDVDSNLDTQYF
-	TRBV7-9	TRBJ2-5	-	TGTGCCAGCAGCAATCAACTTAGGGAGACCCAGTACTTC	CASSNQLRETQYF